Presented here are 9 T cell receptor beta chains from one specimen sequenced in a study of shared clonotypes between healthy human individuals. TCRdb's table, derived via immunoSEQ multiplex PCR, lists solely in-frame clones and lacks some. This table holds some 2 million clones, 85% to 95% found once. Material for sequencing was naive CD4+ T cells sorted from blood. The subset denotes: CD45RA+ positively selected. Every receptor here comes from a man aged 18 to 29 in good health.

Regarding this clone: This may be a read error, as it is one base from a much larger clone. No DNA is shown, since the ends of the CDR3 on it are uncertain; the CDR3 is the one TCRdb lists. The gene calls are TRBV30 and TRBJ1-2. In germline, CDR1 is GTSNPN, CDR2 SVGIG (reference sequence). The CDR3 comprises 13 residues, both ends counted. CDR3 sequence: CAASGGADYGCTF.

On this clone itself: A read error may account for a junction end that differs from germline. This chain uses TRBV27 with TRBJ1-1; D remains unclear. CDR3 length equals 14 residues. The V gene's germline CDR1 is MNHEY and CDR2 SMNVEV (reference sequence). CDR3: CASGFEWGGTEAFF. The CDR3 region has the DNA TGTGCCAGCGGTTTTGAGTGGGGAGGCACTGAAGCTTTCTTT.

The chain links TRBV7-9 to TRBJ2-1; D not certain. The germline V gene has CDR1 SEHNR and CDR2 FQNEAQ (reference sequence). The CDR3 length is 14 residues. V shed 5 bases and J shed 5 bases, with 13 bases lying between them. The CDR3 loop is CASSRPRLNNEQFF. CDR3 nucleotide sequence: TGTGCCAGCAGCCGGCCCCGACTCAACAATGAGCAGTTCTTC.

J is TRBJ2-7 and V is TRBV6-1, with a weak D call TRBD1 (6 bases). CDR1 MNHNS and CDR2 SASEGT come from the germline V gene. Trimming pared 8 bases from V and 2 bases from J, leaving 19 bases between. CDR3 size: 15 residues. Written as DNA, the CDR3 is TGTGCCAGCGGTCCTCCGCAGGGGCGCCCCTACGAGCAGTACTTC. It yields the protein CASGPPQGRPYEQYF.

A remark on this clone: Since a much larger clone is just one base distant, this may be a read error. Different DNA sequences within this sample yield the same CDR3. The chain uses TRBV30 and TRBJ2-7; a weak D match, TRBD1 (5 bases). Per germline, CDR1 GTSNPN and CDR2 SVGIG (reference sequence). The CDR3 totals 11 residues. The V gene lost 1 base and the J gene lost 4 bases, with 5 bases spanning the gap. The CDR3 region is CAWSGQYEQYF. CDR3 DNA sequence: TGTGCCTGGAGTGGACAGTACGAGCAGTACTTC.

V is TRBV7-2 and J is TRBJ1-4; 12 bases are shared with TRBD1. The V and J ends lost 4 bases and 10 bases, in that order; junction bases with no gene match: 13. The CDR3 is 17 amino acids. Germline values: CDR1 SGHTA, CDR2 FQGNSA. The CDR3 nucleotides are TGTGCCAGCAGCTACGGGACAGGGGGCGGGATGGAGGGAAAACTGTTTTTT. Its translation: CASSYGTGGGMEGKLFF.

This clone was seen only once. V and J are TRBV6-1 and TRBJ1-2, with 7 bases matching TRBD1. Germline values: CDR1 MNHNS, CDR2 SASEGT. The CDR3 extends over 12 amino acids. The junction had 3 bases not matched to a gene; V was cut back by 4 bases and J by 7 bases. In DNA form, the CDR3 reads TGTGCCAGCAGTGGAGCAGGGGGTGGCTACACCTTC. Encoded protein: CASSGAGGGYTF.

The chain carries TRBV27 and TRBJ2-1, with TRBD1 matching over 7 bases. The V gene's germline CDR1 is MNHEY and CDR2 SMNVEV (reference sequence). Unmatched junction bases numbered 4, after V lost 5 bases and J lost 6 bases. This CDR3 has 13 residues. The CDR3 DNA sequence: TGTGCCAGCAGTGGACAGGAGCGCAATGAGCAGTTCTTC. Its protein product is CASSGQERNEQFF.

The chain joins TRBV6-1 to TRBJ1-2; 12 positions match TRBD1. The germline gives CDR1 MNHNS, CDR2 SASEGT. The CDR3 is made up of 16 amino acids. V lost 4 bases, J lost 8 bases, and 11 bases stayed unmatched. The CDR3 sequence: CASSATWGQGARGYTF. CDR3 DNA sequence: TGTGCCAGCAGTGCAACATGGGGACAGGGGGCACGGGGCTACACCTTC.